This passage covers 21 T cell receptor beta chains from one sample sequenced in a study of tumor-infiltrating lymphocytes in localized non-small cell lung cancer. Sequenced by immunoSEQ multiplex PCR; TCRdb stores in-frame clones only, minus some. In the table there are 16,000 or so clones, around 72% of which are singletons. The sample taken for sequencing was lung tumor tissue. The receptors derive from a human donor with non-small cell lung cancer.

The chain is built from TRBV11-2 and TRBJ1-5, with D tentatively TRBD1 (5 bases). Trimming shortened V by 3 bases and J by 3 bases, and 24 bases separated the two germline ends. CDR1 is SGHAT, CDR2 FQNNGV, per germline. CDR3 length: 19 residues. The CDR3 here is CASSFWSRVELATNQPQHF. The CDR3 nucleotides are TGTGCCAGCAGCTTCTGGTCCAGGGTGGAACTAGCTACCAATCAGCCCCAGCATTTT.

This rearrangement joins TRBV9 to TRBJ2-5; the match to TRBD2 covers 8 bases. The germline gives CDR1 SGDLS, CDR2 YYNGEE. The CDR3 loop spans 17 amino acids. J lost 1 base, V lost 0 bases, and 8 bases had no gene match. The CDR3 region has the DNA TGTGCCAGCAGCGTAGCTGGCCAGCGGGGGATCCAAGAGACCCAGTACTTC. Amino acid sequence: CASSVAGQRGIQETQYF.

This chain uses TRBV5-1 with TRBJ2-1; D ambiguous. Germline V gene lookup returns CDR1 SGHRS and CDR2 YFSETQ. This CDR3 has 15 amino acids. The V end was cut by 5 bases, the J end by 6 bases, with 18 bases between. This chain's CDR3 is CASRGQGWFVNEQFF. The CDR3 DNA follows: TGCGCCAGCAGAGGGCAAGGATGGTTTGTCAATGAGCAGTTCTTC.

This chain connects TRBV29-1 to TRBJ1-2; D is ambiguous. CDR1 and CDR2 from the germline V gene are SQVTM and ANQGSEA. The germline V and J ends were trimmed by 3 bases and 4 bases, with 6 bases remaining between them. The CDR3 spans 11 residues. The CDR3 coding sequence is TGCAGCGTTGACTCGGTCTATGGCTACACCTTC. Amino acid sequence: CSVDSVYGYTF.

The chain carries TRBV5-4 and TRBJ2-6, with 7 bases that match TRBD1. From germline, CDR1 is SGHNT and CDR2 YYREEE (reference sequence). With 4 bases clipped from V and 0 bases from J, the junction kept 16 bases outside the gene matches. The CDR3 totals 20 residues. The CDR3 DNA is TGTGCCAGCAGCCGAGGGACAGCTAAAGGAGGAGGCTCTGGGGCCAACGTCCTGACTTTC. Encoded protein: CASSRGTAKGGGSGANVLTF.

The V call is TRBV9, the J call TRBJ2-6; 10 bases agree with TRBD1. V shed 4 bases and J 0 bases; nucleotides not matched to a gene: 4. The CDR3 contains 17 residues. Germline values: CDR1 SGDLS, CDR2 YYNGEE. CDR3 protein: CASSPRTGGSGANVLTF. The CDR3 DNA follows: TGTGCCAGCAGCCCGAGGACAGGGGGCTCTGGGGCCAACGTCCTGACTTTC.

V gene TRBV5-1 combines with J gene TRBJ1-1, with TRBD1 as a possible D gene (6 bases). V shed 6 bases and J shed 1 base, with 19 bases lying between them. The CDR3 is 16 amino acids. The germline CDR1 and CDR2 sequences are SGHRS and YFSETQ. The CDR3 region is CASTLGGGAGNTEAFF. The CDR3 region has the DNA TGCGCCAGCACCCTCGGGGGGGGCGCAGGGAACACTGAAGCTTTCTTT.

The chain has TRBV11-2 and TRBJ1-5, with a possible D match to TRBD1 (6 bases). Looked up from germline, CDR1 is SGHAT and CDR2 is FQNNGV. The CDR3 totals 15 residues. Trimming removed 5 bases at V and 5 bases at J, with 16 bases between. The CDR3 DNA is TGTGCCAGCAGCCCCGGGTACAGGGTGGATCAGCCCCAGCATTTT. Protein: CASSPGYRVDQPQHF.

The chain's CDR3 is CASSEPVGNQPQHF. For the CDR3, the DNA is TGTGCCAGCAGTGAACCGGTAGGGAATCAGCCCCAGCATTTT. This chain joins TRBV6-1 and TRBJ1-5, with D hard to call. V was pared by 2 bases and J by 4 bases, with 9 bases between. Germline CDR1 and CDR2: MNHNS and SASEGT. The CDR3 consists of 14 residues.

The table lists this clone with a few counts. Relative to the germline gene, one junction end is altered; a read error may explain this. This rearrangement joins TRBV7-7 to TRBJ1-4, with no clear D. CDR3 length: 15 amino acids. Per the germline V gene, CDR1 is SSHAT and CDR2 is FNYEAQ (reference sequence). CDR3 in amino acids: CASSLAGVHNEKLFF. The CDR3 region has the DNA TGTGCTAGCAGCTTAGCCGGGGTCCATAATGAAAAACTGTTTTTT.

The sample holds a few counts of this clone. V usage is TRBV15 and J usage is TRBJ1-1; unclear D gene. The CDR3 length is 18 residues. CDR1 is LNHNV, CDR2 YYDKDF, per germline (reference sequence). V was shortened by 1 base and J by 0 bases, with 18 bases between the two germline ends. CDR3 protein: CATSRGGIFGRVNTEAFF. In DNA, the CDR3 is TGTGCCACCAGCAGAGGAGGGATTTTTGGACGGGTGAACACTGAAGCTTTCTTT.

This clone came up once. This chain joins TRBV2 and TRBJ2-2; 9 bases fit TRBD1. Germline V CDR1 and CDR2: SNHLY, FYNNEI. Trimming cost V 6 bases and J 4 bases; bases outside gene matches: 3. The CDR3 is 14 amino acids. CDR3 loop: CASSLGQGTGELFF. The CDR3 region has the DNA TGTGCCAGCAGCCTGGGACAGGGCACCGGGGAGCTGTTTTTT.

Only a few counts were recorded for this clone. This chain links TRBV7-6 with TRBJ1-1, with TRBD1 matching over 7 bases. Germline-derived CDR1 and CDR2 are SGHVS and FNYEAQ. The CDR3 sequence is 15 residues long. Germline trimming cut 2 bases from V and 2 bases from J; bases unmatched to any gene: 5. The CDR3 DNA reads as TGTGCCAGCAGCTTAAATGGAGGGGGCAACACTGAAGCTTTCTTT. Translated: CASSLNGGGNTEAFF.

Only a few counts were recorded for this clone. CDR3 nucleotide sequence: TGCGCCAGCAGCTTGGTCAGGGGGCCGAGCGAGCAGTACTTC. Protein sequence: CASSLVRGPSEQYF. This chain uses TRBV5-1 with TRBJ2-7, with 8 bases identical to TRBD1. Germline V gene sequence: CDR1 SGHRS, CDR2 YFSETQ. This CDR3 comprises 14 residues. Germline trimming cut 0 bases from V and 6 bases from J; bases unmatched to any gene: 5. The whole variable domain, filled in from reference TRBV5-1 and TRBJ2-7, reads KAGVTQTPRYLIKTRGQQVTLSCSPISGHRSVSWYQQTPGQGLQFLFEYFSETQRNKGNFPGRFSGRQFSNSRSEMNVSTLELGDSALYLCASSLVRGPSEQYFGPGTRLTVT.

DNA for the CDR3: TGTGCCTGGGACCAGGGTACAGATACGCAGTATTTT. Protein sequence: CAWDQGTDTQYF. The chain couples TRBV30 to TRBJ2-3, with a tentative D call TRBD1 (5 bases). V shed 5 bases and J shed 3 bases, with 9 bases lying between them. The CDR3 loop spans 12 amino acids. The germline gives CDR1 GTSNPN, CDR2 SVGIG (reference sequence).

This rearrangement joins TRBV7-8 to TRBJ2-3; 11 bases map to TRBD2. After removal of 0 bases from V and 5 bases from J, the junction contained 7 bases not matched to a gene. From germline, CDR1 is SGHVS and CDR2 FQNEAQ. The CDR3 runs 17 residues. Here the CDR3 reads CASSLARGLAGGDTQYF. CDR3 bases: TGTGCCAGCAGCTTAGCGCGAGGTCTAGCGGGAGGAGATACGCAGTATTTT.

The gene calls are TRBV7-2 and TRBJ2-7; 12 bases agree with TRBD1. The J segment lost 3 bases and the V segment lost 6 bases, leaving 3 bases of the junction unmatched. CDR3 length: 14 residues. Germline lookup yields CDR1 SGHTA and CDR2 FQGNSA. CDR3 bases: TGTGCCAGCAGTGGGACAGGGGGCTTCTACGAGCAGTACTTC. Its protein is CASSGTGGFYEQYF. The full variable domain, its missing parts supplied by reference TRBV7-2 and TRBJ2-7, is GAGVSQSPSNKVTEKGKDVELRCDPISGHTALYWYRQSLGQGLEFLIYFQGNSAPDKSGLPSDRFSAERTGGSVSTLTIQRTQQEDSAVYLCASSGTGGFYEQYFGPGTRLTVT.

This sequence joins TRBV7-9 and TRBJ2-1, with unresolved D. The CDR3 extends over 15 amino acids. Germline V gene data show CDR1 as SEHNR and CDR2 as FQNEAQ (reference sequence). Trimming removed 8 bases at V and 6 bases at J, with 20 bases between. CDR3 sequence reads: CASSYWATYVNEQFF. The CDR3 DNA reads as TGTGCCAGCTCGTATTGGGCGACTTACGTCAATGAGCAGTTCTTC.

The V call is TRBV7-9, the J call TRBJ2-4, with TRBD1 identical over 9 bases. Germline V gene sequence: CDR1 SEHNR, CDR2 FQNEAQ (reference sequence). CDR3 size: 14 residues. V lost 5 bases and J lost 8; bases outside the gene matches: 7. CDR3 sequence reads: CASSEGQGLDIQYF. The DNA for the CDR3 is TGTGCCAGCAGCGAGGGACAGGGTTTGGACATTCAGTACTTC.

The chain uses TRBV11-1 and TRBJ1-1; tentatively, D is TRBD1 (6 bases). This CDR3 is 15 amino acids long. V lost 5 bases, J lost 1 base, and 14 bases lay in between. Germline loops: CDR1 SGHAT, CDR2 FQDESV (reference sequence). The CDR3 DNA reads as TGTGCCAGCAGCCGCGTCGGGGGCCCGAACACTGAAGCTTTCTTT. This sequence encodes CASSRVGGPNTEAFF.

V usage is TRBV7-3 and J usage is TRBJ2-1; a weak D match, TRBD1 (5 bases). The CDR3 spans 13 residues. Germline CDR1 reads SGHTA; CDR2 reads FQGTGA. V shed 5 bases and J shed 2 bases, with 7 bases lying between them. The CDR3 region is CASSQQAYNEQFF. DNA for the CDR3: TGTGCCAGCAGCCAACAGGCCTACAATGAGCAGTTCTTC.